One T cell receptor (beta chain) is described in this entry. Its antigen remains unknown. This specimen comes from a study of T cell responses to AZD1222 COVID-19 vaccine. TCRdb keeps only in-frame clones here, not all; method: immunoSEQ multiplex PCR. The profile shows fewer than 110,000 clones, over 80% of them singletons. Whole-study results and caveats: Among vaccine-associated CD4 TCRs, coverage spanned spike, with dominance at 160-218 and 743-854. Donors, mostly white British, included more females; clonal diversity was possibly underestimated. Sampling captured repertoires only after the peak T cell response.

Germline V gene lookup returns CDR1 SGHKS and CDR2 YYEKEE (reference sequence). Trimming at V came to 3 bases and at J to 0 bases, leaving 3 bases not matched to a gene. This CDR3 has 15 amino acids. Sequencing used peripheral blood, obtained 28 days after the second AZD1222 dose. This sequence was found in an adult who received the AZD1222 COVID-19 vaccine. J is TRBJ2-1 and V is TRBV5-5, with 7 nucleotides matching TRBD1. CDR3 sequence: CASSWDSSSYNEQFF. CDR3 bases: TGTGCCAGCAGCTGGGACAGTAGCTCCTACAATGAGCAGTTCTTC.